A single sample gave rise to the 2 T cell receptor beta chains below, sequenced in a study of neurological immune-mediated disorders. TCRdb independently ran MiXCR on the 5' RACE reads; one entry per CDR3 protein. This table holds roughly 62,000 distinct CDR3 sequences, over 10% found once. The specimen sequenced was PBMCs. Receptors originate from a man aged 55-75 years in good health.

This clonotype occurred many times. This chain joins TRBV5-1 and TRBJ2-3; D may be TRBD1 (6 bases). The CDR3 sequence is 16 residues long. V was pared by 3 bases and J by 4 bases, with 18 bases between. Germline values: CDR1 SGHRS, CDR2 YFSETQ. CDR3 sequence (DNA): TGCGCCAGCAGCTCCATCCTCAGGGGTTTCGCAGATACGCAGTATTTT. Residues: CASSSILRGFADTQYF.

Ten or more counts support this clonotype. The chain carries TRBV27 and TRBJ1-5, with D perhaps TRBD1 (5 bases). CDR3 length: 14 residues. Between the trimmed V and J ends, which lost 10 bases and 4 bases, there was a span of 17 bases. Germline CDR1 and CDR2: MNHEY and SMNVEV (reference sequence). For the CDR3, the DNA is TGTGCCACCGCGGGGGAGGGGCGGAATCAGCCCCAGCATTTT. Translated, it gives CATAGEGRNQPQHF.